The rows below give T cell receptor beta chains drawn from one sample of a study of shared clonotypes between healthy human individuals. The repertoire was sequenced with immunoSEQ multiplex PCR; TCRdb's copy has only in-frame clones and lacks some. The repertoire holds roughly 2.5 million clones, with around 90% as singletons. The sample consisted of naive CD4+ T cells sorted from blood. The origin of the receptors is a man between 18 and 35 years old in good health. CDR3s include the opening cysteine and the closing phenylalanine or tryptophan. The order of the fields is D gene, J gene, clone size, V gene, CDR3 protein, CDR3 DNA. A D gene is named only where the DNA matches it firmly. A row's size may be missing; if present it is once, few, many or a size class.

TRBD1	TRBJ1-4	.	TRBV6-1	CASNTGTGNEKLFF	TGTGCCAGCAATACCGGGACAGGGAATGAAAAACTGTTTTTT
TRBD1	TRBJ1-1	.	TRBV13	CASSPGQGRAEAFF	TGTGCCAGCAGCCCCGGACAGGGACGGGCTGAAGCTTTCTTT
TRBD1	TRBJ1-5	.	TRBV2	CASSEYQGGRQPQHF	TGTGCCAGCAGCGAATATCAGGGGGGACGCCAGCCCCAGCATTTT
TRBD1	TRBJ1-2	.	TRBV6-1	CASREAGTATYGYTF	TGTGCCAGCAGGGAAGCAGGGACAGCTACCTATGGCTACACCTTC
TRBD2	TRBJ2-5	.	TRBV2	CASSAGTSGGAETQYF	TGTGCCAGCAGCGCCGGGACTAGCGGGGGGGCGGAGACCCAGTACTTC
TRBD1	TRBJ1-2	.	TRBV29-1	CSGGQGGYGYTF	TGCAGCGGGGGACAGGGCGGTTATGGCTACACCTTC
.	TRBJ1-1	.	TRBV2	CASEGRTPRSGHSISTEAFF	TGTGCCAGCGAAGGGAGAACTCCACGGTCCGGGCATAGTATCAGCACTGAAGCTTTCTTT
.	TRBJ1-1	once	TRBV7-6	CASSLAGHQNTEAFF	TGTGCCAGCAGCTTAGCTGGACATCAGAACACTGAAGCTTTCTTT
TRBD1	TRBJ1-1	.	TRBV6-5	CASSYSPGGNTEAFF	TGTGCCAGCAGTTACTCGCCAGGGGGAAACACTGAAGCTTTCTTT
.	TRBJ2-2	once	TRBV29-1	CSVAGNTGELFF	TGCAGCGTTGCGGGTAACACCGGGGAGCTGTTTTTT
.	TRBJ2-3	.	TRBV5-6	CASSGAGEGRTDTQYF	TGTGCCAGCAGCGGAGCAGGGGAGGGCCGCACAGATACGCAGTATTTT
.	TRBJ2-2	.	TRBV7-9	CASSLMLPGTGELFF	TGTGCCAGCAGCTTAATGCTACCGGGCACCGGGGAGCTGTTTTTT
.	TRBJ1-2	.	TRBV2	CASRPPGQPSNYGYTF	TGTGCCAGCAGACCCCCTGGACAACCTTCTAACTATGGCTACACCTTC
TRBD1	TRBJ2-7	.	TRBV5-8	CASSLAGTGSHEQYF	TGTGCCAGCAGCTTGGCTGGGACAGGGTCCCACGAGCAGTACTTC
.	TRBJ2-4	.	TRBV6-1	CASSEMGSLAKNIQYF	TGTGCCAGCAGTGAAATGGGGTCACTAGCCAAAAACATTCAGTACTTC
TRBD1	TRBJ2-5	.	TRBV7-9	CASSLVHRDRGEETQYF	TGTGCCAGCAGCTTAGTTCACCGGGACAGGGGGGAAGAGACCCAGTACTTC
TRBD2	TRBJ2-1	.	TRBV18	CASSQTSGAYNEQFF	TGTGCCAGCTCACAGACTAGCGGGGCGTACAATGAGCAGTTCTTC